The clone carrying this T cell receptor beta chain was counted once. The target antigen is unknown. Data came from immunoSEQ multiplex PCR; TCRdb stores just in-frame clones and leaves some out. The table includes 160,000 or so clones, roughly nine tenths detected once. The data are from a study of lymphopenia after photon versus proton radiotherapy. Study-level points and caveats: After the lymphocyte nadir, photon-treated repertoires showed oligoclonal expansion, especially of CD8+ Temra cells. Photon-treated patients lost naive T cells and TCR diversity; proton-treated stayed stable. Survival link was tested only in deceased patients; proton benefit remains a possibility.

The J segment lost 2 bases and the V segment lost 5 bases, leaving 4 bases of the junction unmatched. The CDR3 covers 14 residues. Per germline, CDR1 SGHNT and CDR2 YENEEA. The clonotype originates from a man aged 45-60 years with gastric cancer. Sequences were derived from peripheral blood, sampled from a patient treated with photon-based radiotherapy. The rearrangement links TRBV11-3 to TRBJ2-7, with 9 bases aligning to TRBD1. Here the CDR3 reads CASSPRTGAYEQYF. The CDR3 nucleotides are TGTGCCAGCAGCCCACGGACAGGGGCCTACGAGCAGTACTTC.